The rows below give T cell receptor beta chains drawn from one sample of a study of CD8 T cells in ankylosing spondylitis. Via MiXCR, TCRdb re-called the 5' RACE reads, giving one row per CDR3 protein. This sample carries around 150,000 distinct CDR3 sequences, around 18% of them seen once, and the ten largest clones take under 9%. The material sequenced was blood, either unsorted or a sorted T cell fraction (not recorded which). The receptor set was obtained from a male donor with ankylosing spondylitis or in good health (not recorded which). The CDR3 runs from the conserved cysteine through the conserved F or W.

V gene	J gene	CDR3 protein
TRBV5-1	TRBJ1-5	CASSLLGGSNQPQHF
TRBV25-1	TRBJ1-1	CASSDDQGAHTEAFF
TRBV7-8	TRBJ1-1	CASSTGVTGIAEAFF
TRBV29-1	TRBJ2-7	CSVEEGNRRIYEQYF
TRBV5-1	TRBJ2-1	CASSWSGQGENEQFF
TRBV3-1	TRBJ1-2	CASRAPGYGYTF
TRBV6-5	TRBJ2-6	CASSSPRGSGANVLTF
TRBV5-1	TRBJ2-7	CASSLGSDSYEQYF
TRBV20-1	TRBJ2-1	CGGADNEQFF
TRBV20-1	TRBJ2-1	CSAFGTSGANEQFF
TRBV7-2	TRBJ2-3	CASSLGLASQYF
TRBV3-1	TRBJ2-5	CASSQGGQYSETQYF
TRBV12-3/TRBV12-4	TRBJ2-6	CASTQGIAANVLTF
TRBV7-6	TRBJ2-1	CASSSTRVYSYNEQFF
TRBV28	TRBJ2-2	CASRVSQGLTGELFF
TRBV3-1	TRBJ2-3	CASSQGGFLSTDTQYF
TRBV12-3/TRBV12-4	TRBJ2-1	CASRLGREVYNEQFF
TRBV5-1	TRBJ1-1	CASSLGAGRFAEAFF
TRBV10-2	TRBJ2-7	CASSEGTSKDEQYF
TRBV20-1	TRBJ1-1	CSASGHPNTEAFF
TRBV7-3	TRBJ2-3	CASSLSSPTSGSTDTQYF
TRBV6-5	TRBJ2-1	CASSYSFRAGEYNEQFF
TRBV5-1	TRBJ2-2	CASSLDLFSRSTGELFF
TRBV2	TRBJ2-1	CASSETLAGGYEQFF
TRBV6-2/TRBV6-3	TRBJ2-3	CASTRLAATDTQYF
TRBV5-1	TRBJ2-1	CASSLALAGVGNEQFF
TRBV20-1	TRBJ2-7	CSAYSGRVYEQYF
TRBV10-3	TRBJ2-5	CAISEGGSGSFGQETQYF
TRBV20-1	TRBJ2-7	CSARDGTHEQYF
TRBV27	TRBJ1-5	CASITPRALSNQPQHF
TRBV20-1	TRBJ1-1	CSARDVSNTEAFF
TRBV24-1	TRBJ1-1	CATSDTGQGAVTEAFF
TRBV20-1	TRBJ2-7	CSARDRRGKGLGSYEQYF
TRBV20-1	TRBJ2-3	CSAKLVVGSTDTQYF
TRBV5-1	TRBJ1-4	CASSMGQGALNEKLFF
TRBV29-1	TRBJ2-6	CSVEERRASGANVLTF
TRBV5-6	TRBJ1-3	CASSLGPISGNTIYF
TRBV6-5	TRBJ2-1	CASKRGLAVNNEQFF
TRBV5-6	TRBJ2-1	CASSSGLAGGNEQFF
TRBV5-1	TRBJ2-2	CASQANTGELFF
TRBV5-1	TRBJ1-5	CASSSTGSGQPQHF
TRBV29-1	TRBJ2-1	CSVGTGWDNEQFF
TRBV18	TRBJ2-7	CASSEGTGDSYEQYF
TRBV19	TRBJ2-7	CARRATDSYEQYF
TRBV20-1	TRBJ2-2	CSARSGPELFF
TRBV6-5	TRBJ2-1	CASSILAGDLNEQFF
TRBV18	TRBJ1-3	CASSPPASGNTIYF
TRBV11-2	TRBJ1-1	CASSPWDRLNTEAFF
TRBV12-3/TRBV12-4	TRBJ2-1	CASSRQYNEQFF
TRBV2	TRBJ2-1	CASSAAGGPYNEQFF
TRBV2	TRBJ1-2	CASREDRDGYTF
TRBV12-3/TRBV12-4	TRBJ2-7	CASSLELAYEQYF
TRBV24-1	TRBJ2-2	CATSDPTRKPGTGELFF
TRBV20-1	TRBJ2-1	CSARDLASGASYNEQFF
TRBV12-3/TRBV12-4	TRBJ1-6	CASSFDNSPLHF
TRBV4-1	TRBJ1-1	CASSQGGRGVVNTEAFF
TRBV5-1	TRBJ2-2	CASSLGQGSFAGELFF
TRBV24-1	TRBJ2-3	CATGGTGEGTDTQYF
TRBV20-1	TRBJ2-2	CSAVKDTGELFF